This T cell receptor (beta chain) was captured by sequencing in a study of blood T cell repertoires in COVID-19. Per the original methods: From reference gene primer amplification, estimates of nucleated cell counts were derived. Produced via immunoSEQ multiplex PCR; TCRdb's table is partial and in-frame only. For V, J and clone size, that table is used; D and trimming come from the DNA. Of around 470,000 clones listed, roughly 87% are singletons. The CDR3 runs 14 residues. V gave up 2 bases and J gave up 0 bases, with 7 bases separating them. Germline-derived CDR1 and CDR2 are SGHNT and YYREEE (reference sequence).

The source material was peripheral blood. The clonotype comes from a man aged 18 to 29 with COVID-19, enrolled during active disease. The chain uses TRBV5-4 and TRBJ2-3; D might be TRBD1 (5 bases). The CDR3 bases are TGTGCCAGCAGCTTTCGACAGAGCACAGATACGCAGTATTTT. It is translated as CASSFRQSTDTQYF.